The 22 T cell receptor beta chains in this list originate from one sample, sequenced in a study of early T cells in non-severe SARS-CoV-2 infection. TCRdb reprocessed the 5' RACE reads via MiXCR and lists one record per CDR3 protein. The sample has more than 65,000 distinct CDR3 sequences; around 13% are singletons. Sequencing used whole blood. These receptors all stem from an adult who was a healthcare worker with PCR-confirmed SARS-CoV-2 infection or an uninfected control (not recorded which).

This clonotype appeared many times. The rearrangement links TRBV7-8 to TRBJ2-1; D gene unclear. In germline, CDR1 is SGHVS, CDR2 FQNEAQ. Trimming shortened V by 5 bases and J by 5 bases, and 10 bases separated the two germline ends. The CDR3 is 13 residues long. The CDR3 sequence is CASSVLVHNEQFF. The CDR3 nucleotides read TGTGCCAGCAGCGTTCTAGTCCACAATGAGCAGTTCTTC.

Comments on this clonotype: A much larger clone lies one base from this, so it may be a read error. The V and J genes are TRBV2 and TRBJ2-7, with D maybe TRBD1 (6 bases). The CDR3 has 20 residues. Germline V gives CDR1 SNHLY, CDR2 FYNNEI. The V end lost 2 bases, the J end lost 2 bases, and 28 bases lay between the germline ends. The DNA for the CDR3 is TGTGCCAGCAGTGAATCTCGACAGGCCATCCTTACCTCCCCTGCCTACGAGCAGTACTTC. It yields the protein CASSESRQAILTSPAYEQYF.

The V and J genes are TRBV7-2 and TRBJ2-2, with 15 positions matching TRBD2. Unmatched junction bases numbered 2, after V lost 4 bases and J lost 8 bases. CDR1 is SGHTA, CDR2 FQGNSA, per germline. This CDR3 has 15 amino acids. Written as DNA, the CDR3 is TGTGCCAGCAGCTCCGGGACTAGCGGGAGGGGGGAGCTGTTTTTT. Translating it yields CASSSGTSGRGELFF.

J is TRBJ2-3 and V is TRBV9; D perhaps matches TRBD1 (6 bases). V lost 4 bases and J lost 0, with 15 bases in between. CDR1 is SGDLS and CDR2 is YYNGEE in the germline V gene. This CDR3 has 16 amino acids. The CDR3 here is CASSPRTESSTDTQYF. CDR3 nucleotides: TGTGCCAGCAGCCCCCGGACAGAGTCTAGCACAGATACGCAGTATTTT.

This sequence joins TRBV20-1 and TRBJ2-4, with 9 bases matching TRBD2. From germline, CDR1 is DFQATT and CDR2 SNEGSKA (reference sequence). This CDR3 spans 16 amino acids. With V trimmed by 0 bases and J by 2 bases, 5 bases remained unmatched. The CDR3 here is CSARELAGKSKNIQYF. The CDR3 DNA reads TGCAGTGCTAGAGAGCTAGCGGGAAAATCCAAAAACATTCAGTACTTC.

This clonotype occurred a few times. For the CDR3, the DNA is TGCGCCAGCAGTGAGTTTGAACAGCCATTGGACGAGCAGTACTTC. It encodes CASSEFEQPLDEQYF. The chain combines TRBV10-2 with TRBJ2-7; D is unclear. Trimming took 1 base from V and 5 from J, leaving 15 bases between them. This CDR3 has 15 amino acids. Germline V CDR1 and CDR2: WSHSY, SAAADI.

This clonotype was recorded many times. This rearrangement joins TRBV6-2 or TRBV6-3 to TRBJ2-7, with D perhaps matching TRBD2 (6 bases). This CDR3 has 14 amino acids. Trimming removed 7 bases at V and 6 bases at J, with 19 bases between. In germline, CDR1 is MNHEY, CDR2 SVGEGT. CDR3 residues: CASNSHGGTGEQYF. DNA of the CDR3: TGTGCCAGCAACTCACACGGCGGGACGGGCGAGCAGTACTTC.

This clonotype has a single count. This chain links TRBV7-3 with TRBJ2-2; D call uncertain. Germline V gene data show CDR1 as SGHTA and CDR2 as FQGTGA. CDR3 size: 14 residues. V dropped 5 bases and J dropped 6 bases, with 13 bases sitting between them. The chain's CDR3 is CASSPSRLAGELFF. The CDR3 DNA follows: TGTGCCAGCAGCCCCTCGAGGTTGGCCGGGGAGCTGTTTTTT.

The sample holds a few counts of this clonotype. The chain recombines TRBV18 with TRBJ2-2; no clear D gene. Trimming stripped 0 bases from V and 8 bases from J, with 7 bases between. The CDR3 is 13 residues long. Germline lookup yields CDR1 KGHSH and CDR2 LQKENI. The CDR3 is CASSPPGTGELFF. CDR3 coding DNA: TGTGCCAGCTCACCACCCGGAACAGGGGAGCTGTTTTTT. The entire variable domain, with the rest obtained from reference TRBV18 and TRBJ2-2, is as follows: NAGVMQNPRHLVRRRGQEARLRCSPMKGHSHVYWYRQLPEEGLKFMVYLQKENIIDESGMPKERFSAEFPKEGPSILRIQQVVRGDSAAYFCASSPPGTGELFFGEGSRLTVL.

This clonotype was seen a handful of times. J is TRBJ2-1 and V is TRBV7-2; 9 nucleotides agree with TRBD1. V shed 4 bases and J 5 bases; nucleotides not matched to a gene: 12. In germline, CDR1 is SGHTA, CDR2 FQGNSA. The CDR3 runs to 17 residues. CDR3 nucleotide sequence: TGTGCCAGCAGCTATACCGGGACAGGGAATCCCCACAATGAGCAGTTCTTC. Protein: CASSYTGTGNPHNEQFF.

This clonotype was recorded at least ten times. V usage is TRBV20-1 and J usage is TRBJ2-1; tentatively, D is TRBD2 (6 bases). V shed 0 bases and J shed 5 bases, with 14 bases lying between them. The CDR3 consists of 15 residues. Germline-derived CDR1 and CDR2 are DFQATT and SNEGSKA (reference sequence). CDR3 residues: CSARDGGSPNNEQFF. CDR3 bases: TGCAGTGCTAGAGATGGAGGGTCACCCAACAATGAGCAGTTCTTC.

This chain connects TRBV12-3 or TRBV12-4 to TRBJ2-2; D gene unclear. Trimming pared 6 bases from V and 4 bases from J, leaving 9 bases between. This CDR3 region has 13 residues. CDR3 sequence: CASRPRGTGELFF. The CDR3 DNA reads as TGTGCCAGCAGGCCTAGAGGCACCGGGGAGCTGTTTTTT.

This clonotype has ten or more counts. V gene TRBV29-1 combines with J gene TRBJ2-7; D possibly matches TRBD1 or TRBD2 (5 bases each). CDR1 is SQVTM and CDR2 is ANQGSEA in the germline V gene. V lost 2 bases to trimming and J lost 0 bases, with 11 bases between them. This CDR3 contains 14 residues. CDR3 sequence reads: CSVEYEGSSYEQYF. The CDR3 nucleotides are TGCAGCGTTGAATACGAGGGGAGCTCCTACGAGCAGTACTTC.

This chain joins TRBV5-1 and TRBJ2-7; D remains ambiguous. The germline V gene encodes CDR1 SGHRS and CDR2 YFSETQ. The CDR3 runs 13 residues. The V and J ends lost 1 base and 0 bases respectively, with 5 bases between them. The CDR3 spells CASSLTPSYEQYF. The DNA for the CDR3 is TGCGCCAGCAGCTTGACTCCCTCCTACGAGCAGTACTTC.

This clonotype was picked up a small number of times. The CDR3 region is CASKRGFQREGYEVDEQFF. In DNA, the CDR3 is TGCGCCTCCAAACGGGGGTTCCAGCGGGAGGGCTACGAGGTAGATGAGCAGTTCTTC. The V and J genes are TRBV10-1 and TRBJ2-1; 10 nucleotides align to TRBD2. Germline CDR1 and CDR2: WNHNN and SYGVQD (reference sequence). J lost 8 bases, V lost 11 bases, and 27 bases had no gene match. The CDR3 length is 19 residues.

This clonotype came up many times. The CDR3, as DNA: TGTGCCAGCAGTCAAGGCCTTCGGGGGCGCATAACAGATACGCAGTATTTT. It is translated as CASSQGLRGRITDTQYF. This chain joins TRBV7-9 and TRBJ2-3; the D call may be TRBD1 or TRBD2 (6 bases each). This CDR3 is built from 17 residues. Per the germline V gene, CDR1 is SEHNR and CDR2 is FQNEAQ (reference sequence). With 6 bases removed from V and 3 bases from J, the gap between germline ends came to 22 bases.

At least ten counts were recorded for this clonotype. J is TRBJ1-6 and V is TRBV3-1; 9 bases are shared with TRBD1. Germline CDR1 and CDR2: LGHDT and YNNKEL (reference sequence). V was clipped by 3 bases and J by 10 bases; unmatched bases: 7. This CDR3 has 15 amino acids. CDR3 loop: CASSQDTGGASPLHF. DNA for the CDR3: TGTGCCAGCAGCCAGGACACAGGGGGCGCGTCACCCCTCCACTTT. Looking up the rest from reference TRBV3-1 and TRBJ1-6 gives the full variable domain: DTAVSQTPKYLVTQMGNDKSIKCEQNLGHDTMYWYKQDSKKFLKIMFSYNNKELIINETVPNRFSPKSPDKAHLNLHINSLELGDSAVYFCASSQDTGGASPLHFGNGTRLTVT.

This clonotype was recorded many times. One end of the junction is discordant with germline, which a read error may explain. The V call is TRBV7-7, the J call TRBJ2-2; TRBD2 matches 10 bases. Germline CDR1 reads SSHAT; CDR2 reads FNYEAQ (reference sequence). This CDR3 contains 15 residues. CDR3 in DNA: TGTGCTAGCAGCTTCCTAGCGGGGGCCCCCGGGGAGCTGTTTTTT. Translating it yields CASSFLAGAPGELFF.

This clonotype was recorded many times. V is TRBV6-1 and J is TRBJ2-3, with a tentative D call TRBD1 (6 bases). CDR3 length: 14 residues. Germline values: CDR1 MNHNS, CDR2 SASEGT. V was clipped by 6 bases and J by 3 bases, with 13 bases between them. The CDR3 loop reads CASRDSAETDTQYF. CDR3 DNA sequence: TGTGCCAGCAGGGACAGTGCGGAGACAGATACGCAGTATTTT.

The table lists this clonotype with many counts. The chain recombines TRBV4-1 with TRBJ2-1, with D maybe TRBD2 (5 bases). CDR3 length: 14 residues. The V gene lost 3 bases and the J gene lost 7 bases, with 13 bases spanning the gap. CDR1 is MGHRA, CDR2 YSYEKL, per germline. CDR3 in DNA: TGCGCCAGCAGCCAGGACCCTCGGGGTAATGAGCAGTTCTTC. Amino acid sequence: CASSQDPRGNEQFF.

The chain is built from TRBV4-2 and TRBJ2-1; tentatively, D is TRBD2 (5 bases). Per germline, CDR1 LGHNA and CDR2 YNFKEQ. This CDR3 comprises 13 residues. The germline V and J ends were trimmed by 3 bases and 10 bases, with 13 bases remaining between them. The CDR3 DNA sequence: TGTGCCAGCAGCCACCAGTGGGAGCGCGAGCAGTTCTTC. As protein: CASSHQWEREQFF.

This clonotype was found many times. CDR3 in DNA: TGTGCCAGCAGCTTGGTCTCAGGGACATCGTACTATGGCTACACCTTC. It codes for CASSLVSGTSYYGYTF. This chain joins TRBV5-6 and TRBJ1-2, with a weak D call TRBD1 (6 bases). Trimming removed 0 bases from V and 3 bases from J, with 15 bases in between. CDR3 size: 16 residues. Germline lookup yields CDR1 SGHDT and CDR2 YYEEEE.